Listed below are T cell receptor beta chains from one sample, sequenced in a study of response to subunit inactivated influenza vaccine. TCRdb fed the RT-PCR reads into MiXCR, producing one record per CDR3 protein. The sample yields some 640,000 distinct CDR3 sequences, roughly 14% seen once. The material was PBMCs from blood, obtained 14 to 15 days before vaccination. The receptors were sampled from a man aged 45-65 years who received an inactivated influenza vaccine. Both conserved end residues are part of each CDR3. A D gene is named only where the DNA matches it firmly. Clone size, where shown, is once, few, many, or a class for clones that have expanded.

TRBD1 | - | TRBJ2-3 | TRBV4-3 | TGCGCCAGCAGCCAAAGGGACAGGGCCTACCCCACAGATACGCAGTATTTT | CASSQRDRAYPTDTQYF
TRBD1 | few | TRBJ1-5 | TRBV20-1 | TGCAGTGCTGGACAGGCTCTCAATCAGCCCCAGCATTTT | CSAGQALNQPQHF
TRBD1 | - | TRBJ2-3 | TRBV10-3 | TGTGCCATCAGCGGACAGGGCGGCACAGATACGCAGTATTTT | CAISGQGGTDTQYF
- | - | TRBJ2-7 | TRBV28 | TGTGCCAGCAGTTTGGCCGGGGCCCCCGACGAGCAGTACTTC | CASSLAGAPDEQYF
TRBD1 | few | TRBJ2-7 | TRBV4-2 | TGTGCCAGCAGCCAAGAGGGACAGGGGCCCTACGAGCAGTACTTC | CASSQEGQGPYEQYF
TRBD1 | - | TRBJ2-2 | TRBV14 | TGTGCCAGCAGCCCCTGGACAGGGCCGAACACCGGGGAGCTGTTTTTT | CASSPWTGPNTGELFF
TRBD2 | - | TRBJ2-7 | TRBV4-2 | TGTGCCAGCAGCCAAGACGGGGGGGCCTACGAGCAGTACTTC | CASSQDGGAYEQYF
- | - | TRBJ2-3 | TRBV4-1 | TGCGCCAGCAGCCAAAGGGGTTCTACGCAGTATTTT | CASSQRGSTQYF
TRBD1 | - | TRBJ2-1 | TRBV15 | TGTGCCACCAGCAGAGATCTCGGACAGGGGACCTACAATGAGCAGTTCTTC | CATSRDLGQGTYNEQFF
TRBD1 | - | TRBJ2-1 | TRBV18 | TGTGCCAGCTCACCAGGGACAGGGGCGGGCAATGAGCAGTTCTTC | CASSPGTGAGNEQFF
- | - | TRBJ2-1 | TRBV12-3/TRBV12-4 | TGTGCCAGCAGCTCTTCGTTGACTGAGCAGTTCTTC | CASSSSLTEQFF
TRBD1 | many | TRBJ1-2 | TRBV10-2 | TGCGCCATCAACGACGGGACAGGCTATGGCTACACCTTC | CAINDGTGYGYTF
- | many | TRBJ1-1 | TRBV20-1 | TGCAGTGCGTGGCGATTGAACACTGAAGCTTTCTTT | CSAWRLNTEAFF
TRBD1 | - | TRBJ2-7 | TRBV7-2 | TGTGCCAGCAGCATGGGACAGGGGACCTACGAGCAGTACTTC | CASSMGQGTYEQYF
TRBD1 | - | TRBJ2-7 | TRBV7-2 | TGTGCCAGCAGTCCGACCGGGACAGGGACCTACGAGCAGTACTTC | CASSPTGTGTYEQYF
TRBD2 | - | TRBJ2-5 | TRBV10-2 | TGCGCCAGCAGTGACCCAGCGGGGGGGGTAGAGACCCAGTACTTC | CASSDPAGGVETQYF
- | many | TRBJ1-2 | TRBV29-1 | TGCAGCGTTGTCTCAGGGCTCGGATCCGGTGGCTACACCTTC | CSVVSGLGSGGYTF